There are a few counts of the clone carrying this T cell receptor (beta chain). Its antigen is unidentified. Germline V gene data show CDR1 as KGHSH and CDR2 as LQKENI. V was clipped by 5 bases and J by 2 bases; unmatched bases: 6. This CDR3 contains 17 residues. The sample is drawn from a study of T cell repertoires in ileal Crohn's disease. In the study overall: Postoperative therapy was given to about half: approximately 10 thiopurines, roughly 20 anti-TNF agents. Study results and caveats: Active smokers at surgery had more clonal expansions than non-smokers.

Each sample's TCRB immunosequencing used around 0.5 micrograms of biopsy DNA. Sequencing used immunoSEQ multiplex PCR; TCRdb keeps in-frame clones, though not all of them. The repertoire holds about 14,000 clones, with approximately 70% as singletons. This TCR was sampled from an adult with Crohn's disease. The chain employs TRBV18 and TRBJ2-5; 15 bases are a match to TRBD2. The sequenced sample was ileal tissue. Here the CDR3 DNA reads TGTGCCAGCTCAAGGGGACTAGCGGGGGGACCACAAGAGACCCAGTACTTC. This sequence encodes CASSRGLAGGPQETQYF.